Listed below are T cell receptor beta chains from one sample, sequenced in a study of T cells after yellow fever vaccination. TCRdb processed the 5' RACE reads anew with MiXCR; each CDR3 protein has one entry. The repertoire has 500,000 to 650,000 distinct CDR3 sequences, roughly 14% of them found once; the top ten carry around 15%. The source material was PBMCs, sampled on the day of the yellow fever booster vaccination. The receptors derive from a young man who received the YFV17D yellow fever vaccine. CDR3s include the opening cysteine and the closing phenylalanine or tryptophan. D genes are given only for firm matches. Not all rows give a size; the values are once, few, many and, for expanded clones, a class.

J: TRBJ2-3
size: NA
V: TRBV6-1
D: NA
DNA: TGTGCCAGCAGTCAAAATGAAGATACGCAGTATTTT
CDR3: CASSQNEDTQYF

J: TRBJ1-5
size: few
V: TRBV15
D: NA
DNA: TGTGCCACCAGCAGAGATCGATATAGCAATCAGCCCCAGCATTTT
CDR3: CATSRDRYSNQPQHF

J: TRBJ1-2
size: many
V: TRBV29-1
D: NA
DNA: TGCAGCGTTGAAGACAGGACAGTTAACTATGGCTACACCTTC
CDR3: CSVEDRTVNYGYTF

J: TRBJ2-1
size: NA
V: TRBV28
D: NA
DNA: TGTGCCAGCAGCCACCCTAGTGTGAATGAGCAGTTCTTC
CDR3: CASSHPSVNEQFF

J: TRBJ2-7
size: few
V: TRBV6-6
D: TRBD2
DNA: TGTGCCAGCACCCCGGGGGGGGGAGGCGAGCAGTACTTC
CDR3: CASTPGGGGEQYF

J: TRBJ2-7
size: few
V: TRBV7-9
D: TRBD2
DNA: TGTGCCAGCAGCTTTGGACTAGCGGGAGGATACGAGCAGTACTTC
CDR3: CASSFGLAGGYEQYF

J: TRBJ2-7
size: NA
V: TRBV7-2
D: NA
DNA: TGTGCCAGCAGCCCCCAAAGGGTGAAGCAACTCGAGCAGTACTTC
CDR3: CASSPQRVKQLEQYF

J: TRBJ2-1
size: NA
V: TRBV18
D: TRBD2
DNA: TGTGCCAGCTCACCATACGGCGGGAGCTCCTACAATGAGCAGTTCTTC
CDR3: CASSPYGGSSYNEQFF

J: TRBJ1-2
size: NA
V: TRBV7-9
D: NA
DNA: TGTGCCAGCAGCTTAAAGGCGTCTAGTGGCTACACCTTC
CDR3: CASSLKASSGYTF

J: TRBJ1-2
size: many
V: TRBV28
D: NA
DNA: TGTGCCAGCAGTTTAGATCCCGGGATCGGCTACACCTTC
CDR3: CASSLDPGIGYTF

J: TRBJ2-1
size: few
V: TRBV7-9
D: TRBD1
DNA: TGTGCCAGCGACGGACAGGCCTACAATGAGCAGTTCTTC
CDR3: CASDGQAYNEQFF

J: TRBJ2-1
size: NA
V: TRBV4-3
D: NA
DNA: TGCGCCAGCAGCCAAGACTCGGGACGGAGCTCCTACAATGAGCAGTTCTTC
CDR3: CASSQDSGRSSYNEQFF

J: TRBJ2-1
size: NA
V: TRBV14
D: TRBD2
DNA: TGTGCCAGCAGCCGAACAACGGGAGGGGTGAATGAGCAGTTCTTC
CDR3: CASSRTTGGVNEQFF

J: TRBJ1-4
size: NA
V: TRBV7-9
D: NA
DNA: TGTGCCAGCAGCCCTAGTCTCCCCGGGAATGAAAAACTGTTTTTT
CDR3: CASSPSLPGNEKLFF

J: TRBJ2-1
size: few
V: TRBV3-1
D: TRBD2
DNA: TGTGCCAGCAGCCAAGAGCCTCAGGCCCTAGCGGGAGTTGAGCAGTTCTTC
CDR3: CASSQEPQALAGVEQFF

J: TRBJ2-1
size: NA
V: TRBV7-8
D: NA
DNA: TGTGCCAGCTTCCCAGTTAAAGCGGAGGCCTACAATGAGCAGTTCTTC
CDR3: CASFPVKAEAYNEQFF

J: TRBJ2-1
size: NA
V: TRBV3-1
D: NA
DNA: TGTGCCAGCAGCCTTAGCGATCATTTAGGGAATGAGCAGTTCTTC
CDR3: CASSLSDHLGNEQFF

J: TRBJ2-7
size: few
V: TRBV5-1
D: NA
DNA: TGCGCCAGCACGCCCTCGCCCGATCAGGACGAGCAGTACTTC
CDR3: CASTPSPDQDEQYF

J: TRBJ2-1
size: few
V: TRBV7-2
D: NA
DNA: TGTGCCAGCAGTTCAAGGACTACTTACAATGAGCAGTTCTTC
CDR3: CASSSRTTYNEQFF

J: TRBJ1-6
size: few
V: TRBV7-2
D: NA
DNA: TGTGCCAGCACCGATCCCGCCCAGGGTTCACCCCTCCACTTT
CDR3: CASTDPAQGSPLHF

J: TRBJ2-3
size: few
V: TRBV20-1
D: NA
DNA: TGCAGTGCCCCAGGACCTAGCACAGATACGCAGTATTTT
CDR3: CSAPGPSTDTQYF

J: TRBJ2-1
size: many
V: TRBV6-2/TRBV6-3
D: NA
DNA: TGTGCCAGCAGTACCCCGGGAGACCCCCATGAGCAGTTCTTC
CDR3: CASSTPGDPHEQFF

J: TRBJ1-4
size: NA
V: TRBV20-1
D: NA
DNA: TGCAGTGCGAAGACCGGGACACGTAATGAAAAACTGTTTTTT
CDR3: CSAKTGTRNEKLFF

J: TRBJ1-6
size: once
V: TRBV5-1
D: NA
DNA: TGCGCCAGCAGCTTGGAGGTGGAATCACCCCTCCACTTT
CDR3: CASSLEVESPLHF

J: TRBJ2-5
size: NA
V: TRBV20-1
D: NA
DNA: TGCAGTGCGTTCCGGGACTTCCAAGAGACCCAGTACTTC
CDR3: CSAFRDFQETQYF

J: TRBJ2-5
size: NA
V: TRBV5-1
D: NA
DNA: TGCGCCAGCACCTCGTTGGGGATATGGGAGACCCAGTACTTC
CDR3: CASTSLGIWETQYF

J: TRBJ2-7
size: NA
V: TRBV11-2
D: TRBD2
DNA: TGTGCCAGCAGCTTAGCCCGACTAGCGGGAAGTCACGAGCAGTACTTC
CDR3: CASSLARLAGSHEQYF

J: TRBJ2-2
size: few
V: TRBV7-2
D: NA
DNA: TGTGCCAGCAGCTTGGGTTCCTCCTTGGCCACCGGGGAGCTGTTTTTT
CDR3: CASSLGSSLATGELFF

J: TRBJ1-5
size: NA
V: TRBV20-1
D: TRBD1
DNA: TGCAGTGCTCAGACAGGGTGGAATCAGCCCCAGCATTTT
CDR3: CSAQTGWNQPQHF

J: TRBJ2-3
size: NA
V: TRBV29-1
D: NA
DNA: TGCAGCGTCGGTATCCGGGTTCCCACAGATACGCAGTATTTT
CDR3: CSVGIRVPTDTQYF

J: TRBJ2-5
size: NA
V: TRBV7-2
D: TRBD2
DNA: TGTGCCAGCAGCTTTTCACTAGCGGGAGAGACCCAGTACTTC
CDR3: CASSFSLAGETQYF

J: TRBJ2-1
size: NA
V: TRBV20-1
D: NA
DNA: TGCAGTGCGCCCGGAAAGGCTACTACAATTGGTGAGCAGTTCTTC
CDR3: CSAPGKATTIGEQFF

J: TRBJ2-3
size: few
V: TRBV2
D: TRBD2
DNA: TGTGCCAGCACGAAGCCCAGGAGAAGCGGGATTTCGGTCACAGATACGCAGTATTTT
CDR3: CASTKPRRSGISVTDTQYF

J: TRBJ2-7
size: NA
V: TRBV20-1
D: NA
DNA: TGCAGTGCAAGCCAGGCCGCGTCCTACGAGCAGTACTTC
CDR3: CSASQAASYEQYF

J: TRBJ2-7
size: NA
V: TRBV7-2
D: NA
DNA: TGTGCCAGCAGCTTAGTTCCTCTTGGTAGCGTATCCTACGAGCAGTACTTC
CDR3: CASSLVPLGSVSYEQYF

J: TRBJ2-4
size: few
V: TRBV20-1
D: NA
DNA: TGCAATCTTACTCTGTCCCCGGAAAACATTCAGTACTTC
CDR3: CNLTLSPENIQYF

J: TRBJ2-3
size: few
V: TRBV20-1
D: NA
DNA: TGCAGTGCCGCCTCGGATACGCAGTATTTT
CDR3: CSAASDTQYF

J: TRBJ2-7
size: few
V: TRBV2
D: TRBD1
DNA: TGTGCCAGCAGGCAGACAGGGAGCTCCTACGAGCAGTACTTC
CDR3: CASRQTGSSYEQYF

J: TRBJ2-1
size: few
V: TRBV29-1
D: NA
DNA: TGCAGCGTTGACCGCAACATAGGCGATGAGCAGTTCTTC
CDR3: CSVDRNIGDEQFF

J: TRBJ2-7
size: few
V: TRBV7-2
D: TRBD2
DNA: TGTGCCAGCACCCCGGGGCTAGCGGGAGTCTACTTC
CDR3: CASTPGLAGVYF

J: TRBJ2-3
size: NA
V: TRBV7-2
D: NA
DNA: TGTGCCAGCACCCAATTTATACAGACAGATACGCAGTATTTT
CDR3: CASTQFIQTDTQYF

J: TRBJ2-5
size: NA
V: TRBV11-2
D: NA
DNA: TGTGCCAGCAGCCCTGGACCTAAGGTCACCCAGTACTTC
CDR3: CASSPGPKVTQYF

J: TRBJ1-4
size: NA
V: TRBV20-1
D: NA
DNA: TGCTGTGCTAGAGATCCCCTACATCGAAGTGAAAAACTGTTTTTT
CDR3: CCARDPLHRSEKLFF

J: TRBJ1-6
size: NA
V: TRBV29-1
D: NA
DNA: TGCAGCGTAACCCAGGCTTCACCCCTCCACTTT
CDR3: CSVTQASPLHF

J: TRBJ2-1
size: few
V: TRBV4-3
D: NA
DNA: TGCGCCAGCAGCCTAGGGCAAGAGGGGGAGCAGTTCTTC
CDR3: CASSLGQEGEQFF

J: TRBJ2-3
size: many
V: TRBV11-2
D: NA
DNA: TGTGCCAGCAGCTTACGGACGGGTGCTAGCACAGATACGCAGTATTTT
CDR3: CASSLRTGASTDTQYF

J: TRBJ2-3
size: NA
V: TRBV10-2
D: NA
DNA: TGCGCCAGCAGTGAGAGGAGCGGGACAGCAGATACGCAGTATTTT
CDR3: CASSERSGTADTQYF

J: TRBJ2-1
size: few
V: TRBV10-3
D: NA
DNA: TGTGCCATCAGTGGGGGGGCGGGAGAATACAATGAGCAGTTCTTC
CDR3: CAISGGAGEYNEQFF

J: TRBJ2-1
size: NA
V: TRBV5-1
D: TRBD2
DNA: TGCGCCAGCAGCTTGGGAACTAGCGCCGGTGGTCATGAGCAGTTCTTC
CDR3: CASSLGTSAGGHEQFF

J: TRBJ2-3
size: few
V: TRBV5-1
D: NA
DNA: TGCGCCAGCAGCTTGGAAGGGGCTGGGGGAGATACGCAGTATTTT
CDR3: CASSLEGAGGDTQYF

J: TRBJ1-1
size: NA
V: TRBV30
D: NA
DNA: TGTGCCTGGAAGGTGGGCCCAAACCCCCCCCCGAACACTGAAGCTTTCTTT
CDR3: CAWKVGPNPPPNTEAFF

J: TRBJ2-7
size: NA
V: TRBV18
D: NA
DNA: TGTGCCAGCTCACCAGCCCGGTCTAGCTCCTACGAGCAGTACTTC
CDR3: CASSPARSSSYEQYF

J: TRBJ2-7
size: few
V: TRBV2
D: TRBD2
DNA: TGTGCCAGCAGCTCTAGCGGGGGTCTTTCCTACGAGCAGTACTTC
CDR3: CASSSSGGLSYEQYF

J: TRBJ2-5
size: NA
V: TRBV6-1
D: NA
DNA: TGTGCCAGCATTCGTCGTTTGGGAGAGACCCAGTACTTC
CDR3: CASIRRLGETQYF

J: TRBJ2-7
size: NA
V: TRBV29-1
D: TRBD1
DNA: TGCAGCGTTGGGGGACAGGGGGCGTTCGAGCAGTACTTC
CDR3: CSVGGQGAFEQYF

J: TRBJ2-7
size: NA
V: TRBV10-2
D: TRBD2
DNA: TGCGCCAGCAGTGAGTCATTAGCGGGAGGCCAGGCCTACGAGCAGTACTTC
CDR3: CASSESLAGGQAYEQYF

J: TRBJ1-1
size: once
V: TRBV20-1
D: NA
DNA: TGCAGTGCTAGTATTACAGGGAGAGTTAGGACTGAAGCTTTCTTT
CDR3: CSASITGRVRTEAFF

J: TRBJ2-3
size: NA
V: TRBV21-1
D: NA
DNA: TGTGCCAGCAGCCGCACTAATCCGGGACTAGCGGTTCAGGGGACAGATACGCAGTATTTT
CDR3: CASSRTNPGLAVQGTDTQYF

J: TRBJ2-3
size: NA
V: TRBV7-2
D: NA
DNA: TGTGCCAGCACCCTTAAACAGACGCAGTATTTT
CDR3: CASTLKQTQYF

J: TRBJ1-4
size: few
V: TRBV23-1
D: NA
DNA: TGCGCCAGCAGTCAATCAGCGAGAACTAATGAAAAACTGTTTTTT
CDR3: CASSQSARTNEKLFF